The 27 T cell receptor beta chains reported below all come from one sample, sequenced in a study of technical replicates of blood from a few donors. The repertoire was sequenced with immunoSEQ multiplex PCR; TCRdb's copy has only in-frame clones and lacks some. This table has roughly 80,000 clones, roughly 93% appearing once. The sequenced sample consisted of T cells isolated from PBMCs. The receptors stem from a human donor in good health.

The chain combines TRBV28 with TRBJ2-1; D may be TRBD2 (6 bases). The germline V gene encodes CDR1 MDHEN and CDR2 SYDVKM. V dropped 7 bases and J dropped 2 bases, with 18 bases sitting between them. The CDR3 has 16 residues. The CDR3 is CASISMVAEAYNEQFF. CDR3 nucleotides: TGTGCCAGCATCTCGATGGTAGCGGAGGCCTACAATGAGCAGTTCTTC.

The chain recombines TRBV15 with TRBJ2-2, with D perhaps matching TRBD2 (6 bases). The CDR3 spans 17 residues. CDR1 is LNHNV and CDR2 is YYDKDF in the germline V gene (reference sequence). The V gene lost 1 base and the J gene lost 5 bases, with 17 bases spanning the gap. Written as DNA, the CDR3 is TGTGCCACCAGCAGAGTTGGAGGGGAAAAGGGGACCGGGGAGCTGTTTTTT. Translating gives CATSRVGGEKGTGELFF.

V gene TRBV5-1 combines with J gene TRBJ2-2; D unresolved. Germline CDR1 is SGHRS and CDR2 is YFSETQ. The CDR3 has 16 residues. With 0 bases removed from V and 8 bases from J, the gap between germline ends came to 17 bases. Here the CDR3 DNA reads TGCGCCAGCAGCTTGGGCCGGCAGGCCTCCTCAGGGGAGCTGTTTTTT. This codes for CASSLGRQASSGELFF.

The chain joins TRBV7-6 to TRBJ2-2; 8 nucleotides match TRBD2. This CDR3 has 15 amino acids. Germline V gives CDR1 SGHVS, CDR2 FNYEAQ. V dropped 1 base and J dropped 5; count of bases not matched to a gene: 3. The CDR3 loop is CASSLGSGRTGELFF. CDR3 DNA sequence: TGTGCCAGCAGCTTAGGGAGCGGGAGAACCGGGGAGCTGTTTTTT. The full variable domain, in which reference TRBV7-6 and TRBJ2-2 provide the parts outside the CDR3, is GAGVSQSPRYKVTKRGQDVALRCDPISGHVSLYWYRQALGQGPEFLTYFNYEAQQDKSGLPNDRFSAERPEGSISTLTIQRTEQRDSAMYRCASSLGSGRTGELFFGEGSRLTVL.

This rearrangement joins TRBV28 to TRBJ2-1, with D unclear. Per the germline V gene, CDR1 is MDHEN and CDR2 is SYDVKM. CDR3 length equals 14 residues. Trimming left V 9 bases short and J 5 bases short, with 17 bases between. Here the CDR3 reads CASIFSNSDNEQFF. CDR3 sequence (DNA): TGTGCCAGTATATTTTCGAATAGTGACAATGAGCAGTTCTTC.

In DNA, the CDR3 is TGCGCCAGCAGTCCAGGGGGCGCGGGGAATTCACCCCTCCACTTT. Translating it yields CASSPGGAGNSPLHF. The rearrangement joins TRBV5-1 to TRBJ1-6; 8 nucleotides agree with TRBD1. CDR3 length: 15 residues. From germline, CDR1 is SGHRS and CDR2 YFSETQ. The junction had 8 bases not matched to a gene; V was cut back by 5 bases and J by 7 bases.

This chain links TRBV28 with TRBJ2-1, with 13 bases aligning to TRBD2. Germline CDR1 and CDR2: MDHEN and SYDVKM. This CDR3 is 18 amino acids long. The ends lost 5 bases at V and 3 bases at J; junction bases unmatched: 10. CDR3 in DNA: TGTGCCAGCAGTCCCAGGACTAGCGGGAGCTTCTACTACAATGAGCAGTTCTTC. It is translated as CASSPRTSGSFYYNEQFF.

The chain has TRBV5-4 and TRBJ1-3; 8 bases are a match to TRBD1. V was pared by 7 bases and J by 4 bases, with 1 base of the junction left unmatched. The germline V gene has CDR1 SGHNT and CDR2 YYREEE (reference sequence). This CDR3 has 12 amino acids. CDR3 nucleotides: TGTGCCAGCGGACAGGGCGGAAACACCATATATTTT. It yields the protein CASGQGGNTIYF. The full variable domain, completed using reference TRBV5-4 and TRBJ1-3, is ETGVTQSPTHLIKTRGQQVTLRCSSQSGHNTVSWYQQALGQGPQFIFQYYREEENGRGNFPPRFSGLQFPNYSSELNVNALELDDSALYLCASGQGGNTIYFGEGSWLTVV.

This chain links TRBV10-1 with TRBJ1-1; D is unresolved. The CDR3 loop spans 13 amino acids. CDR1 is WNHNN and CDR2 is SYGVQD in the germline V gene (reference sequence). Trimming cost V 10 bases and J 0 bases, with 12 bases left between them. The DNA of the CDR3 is TGCGCCACCAGGAGCTCTCTGAACACTGAAGCTTTCTTT. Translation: CATRSSLNTEAFF.

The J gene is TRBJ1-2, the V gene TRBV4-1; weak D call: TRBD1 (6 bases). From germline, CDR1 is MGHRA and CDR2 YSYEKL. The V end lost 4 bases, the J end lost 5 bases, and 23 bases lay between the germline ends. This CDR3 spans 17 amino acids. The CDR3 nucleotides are TGCGCCAGCAGCCGGATTAACCGGGACAAGGGAAGTTATGGCTACACCTTC. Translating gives CASSRINRDKGSYGYTF.

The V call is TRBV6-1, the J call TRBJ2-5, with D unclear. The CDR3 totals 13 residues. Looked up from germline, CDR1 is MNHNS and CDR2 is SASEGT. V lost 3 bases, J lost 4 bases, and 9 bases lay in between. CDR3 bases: TGTGCCAGCAGTGAGGGTACTACAGAGACCCAGTACTTC. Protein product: CASSEGTTETQYF.

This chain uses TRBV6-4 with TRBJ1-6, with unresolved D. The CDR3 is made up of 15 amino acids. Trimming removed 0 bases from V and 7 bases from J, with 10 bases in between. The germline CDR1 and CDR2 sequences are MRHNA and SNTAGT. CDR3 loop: CASSDSTGGNSPLHF. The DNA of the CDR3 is TGTGCCAGCAGTGACTCGACGGGAGGCAATTCACCCCTCCACTTT.

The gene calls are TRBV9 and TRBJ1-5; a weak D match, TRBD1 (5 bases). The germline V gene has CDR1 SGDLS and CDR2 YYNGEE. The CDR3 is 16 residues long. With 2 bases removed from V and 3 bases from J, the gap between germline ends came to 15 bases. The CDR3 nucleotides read TGTGCCAGCAGCGTCCCCCCGGGGGAGCACAATCAGCCCCAGCATTTT. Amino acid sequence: CASSVPPGEHNQPQHF.

As DNA, the CDR3 is TGTGCCAGTAGCAATAGCGGGGGGGTTACAGATACGCAGTATTTT. Protein: CASSNSGGVTDTQYF. The gene calls are TRBV19 and TRBJ2-3, with TRBD2 matching over 11 bases. CDR1 and CDR2 (germline): LNHDA, SQIVND (reference sequence). J gave up 3 bases and V 6 bases, and 5 bases lay outside the gene matches. The CDR3 contains 15 residues.

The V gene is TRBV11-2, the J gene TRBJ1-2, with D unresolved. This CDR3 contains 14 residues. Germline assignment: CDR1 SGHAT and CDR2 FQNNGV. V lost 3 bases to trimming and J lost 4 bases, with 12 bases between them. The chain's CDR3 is CASSFQAVPYGYTF. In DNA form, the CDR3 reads TGTGCCAGCAGCTTCCAGGCAGTACCCTATGGCTACACCTTC.

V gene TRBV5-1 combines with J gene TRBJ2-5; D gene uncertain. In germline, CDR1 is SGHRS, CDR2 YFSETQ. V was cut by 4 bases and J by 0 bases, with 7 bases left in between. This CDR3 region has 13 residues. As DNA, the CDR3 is TGCGCCAGCAGCCAACGGTACCAAGAGACCCAGTACTTC. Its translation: CASSQRYQETQYF.

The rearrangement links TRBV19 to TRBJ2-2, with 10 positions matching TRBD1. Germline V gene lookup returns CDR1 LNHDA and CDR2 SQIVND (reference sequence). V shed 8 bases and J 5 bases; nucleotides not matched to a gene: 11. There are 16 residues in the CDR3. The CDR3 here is CASGSRDRGYTGELFF. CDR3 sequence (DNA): TGTGCCAGTGGCAGCCGGGACAGGGGTTATACCGGGGAGCTGTTTTTT.

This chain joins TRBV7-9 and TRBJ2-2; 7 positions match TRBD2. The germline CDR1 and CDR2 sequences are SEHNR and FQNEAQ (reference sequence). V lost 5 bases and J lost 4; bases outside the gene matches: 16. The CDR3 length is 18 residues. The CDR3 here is CASSPWGGLDRSTGELFF. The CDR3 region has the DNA TGTGCCAGCAGCCCATGGGGCGGACTAGACCGTTCCACCGGGGAGCTGTTTTTT.

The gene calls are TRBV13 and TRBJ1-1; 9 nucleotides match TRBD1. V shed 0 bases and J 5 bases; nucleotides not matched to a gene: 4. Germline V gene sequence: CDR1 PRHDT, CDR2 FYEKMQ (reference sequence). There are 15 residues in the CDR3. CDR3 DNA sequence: TGTGCCAGCAGCTTAGGAGACAGGGGGGTTACTGAAGCTTTCTTT. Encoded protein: CASSLGDRGVTEAFF.

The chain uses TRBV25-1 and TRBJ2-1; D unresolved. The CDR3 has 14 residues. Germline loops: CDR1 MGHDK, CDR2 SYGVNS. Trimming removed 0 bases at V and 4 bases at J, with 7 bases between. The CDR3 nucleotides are TGTGCCAGCAGTGAATATCAGGTTTACAATGAGCAGTTCTTC. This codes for CASSEYQVYNEQFF.

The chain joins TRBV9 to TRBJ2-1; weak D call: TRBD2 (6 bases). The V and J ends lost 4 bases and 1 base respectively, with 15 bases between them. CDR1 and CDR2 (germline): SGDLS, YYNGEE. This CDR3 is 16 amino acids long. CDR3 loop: CASSFFGEESYNEQFF. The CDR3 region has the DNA TGTGCCAGCAGCTTCTTCGGGGAGGAGTCCTACAATGAGCAGTTCTTC. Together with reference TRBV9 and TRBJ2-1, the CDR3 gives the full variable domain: DSGVTQTPKHLITATGQRVTLRCSPRSGDLSVYWYQQSLDQGLQFLIQYYNGEERAKGNILERFSAQQFPDLHSELNLSSLELGDSALYFCASSFFGEESYNEQFFGPGTRLTVL.

The CDR3 DNA reads as TGTGCCAGCAGCTTCAGGACAGGGGTAAACATTCAGTACTTC. This encodes CASSFRTGVNIQYF. The chain employs TRBV5-6 and TRBJ2-4; TRBD1 matches at 9 bases. From germline, CDR1 is SGHDT and CDR2 YYEEEE. Unmatched junction bases numbered 3, after V lost 2 bases and J lost 6 bases. This CDR3 spans 14 amino acids.

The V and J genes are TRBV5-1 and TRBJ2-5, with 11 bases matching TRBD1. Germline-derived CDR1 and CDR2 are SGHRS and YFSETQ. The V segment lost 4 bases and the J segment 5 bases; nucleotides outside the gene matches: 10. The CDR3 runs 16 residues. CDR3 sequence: CASSEPDRGQEETQYF. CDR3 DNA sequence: TGCGCCAGCAGCGAACCGGACAGGGGGCAAGAGGAGACCCAGTACTTC.

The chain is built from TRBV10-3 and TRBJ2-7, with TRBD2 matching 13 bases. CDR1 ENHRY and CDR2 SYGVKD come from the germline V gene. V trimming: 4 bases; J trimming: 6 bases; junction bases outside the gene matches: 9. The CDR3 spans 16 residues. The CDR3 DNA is TGTGCCATCAGTGCTGATGAGACTAGCGGGGGGTCCGAGCAGTACTTC. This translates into CAISADETSGGSEQYF.

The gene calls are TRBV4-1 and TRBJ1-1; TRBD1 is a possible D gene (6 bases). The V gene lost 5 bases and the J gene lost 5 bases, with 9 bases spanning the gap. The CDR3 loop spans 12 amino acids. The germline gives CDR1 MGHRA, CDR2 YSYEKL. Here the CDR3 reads CASSFDRTEAFF. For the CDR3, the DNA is TGCGCCAGCAGCTTTGACAGGACTGAAGCTTTCTTT.

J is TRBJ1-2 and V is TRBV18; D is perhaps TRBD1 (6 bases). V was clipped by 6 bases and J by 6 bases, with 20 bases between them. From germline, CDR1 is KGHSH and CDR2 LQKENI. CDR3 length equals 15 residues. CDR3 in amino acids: CASSEQGARSDGYTF. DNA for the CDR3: TGTGCCAGCTCGGAACAGGGTGCTCGGTCAGATGGCTACACCTTC.

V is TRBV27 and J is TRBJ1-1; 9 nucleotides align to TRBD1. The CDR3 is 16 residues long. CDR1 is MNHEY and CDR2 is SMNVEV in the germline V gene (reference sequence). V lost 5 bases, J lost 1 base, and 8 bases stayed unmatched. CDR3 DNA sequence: TGTGCCAGCAGTCTCCACAGGGGGCCGAGGAACACTGAAGCTTTCTTT. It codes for CASSLHRGPRNTEAFF.